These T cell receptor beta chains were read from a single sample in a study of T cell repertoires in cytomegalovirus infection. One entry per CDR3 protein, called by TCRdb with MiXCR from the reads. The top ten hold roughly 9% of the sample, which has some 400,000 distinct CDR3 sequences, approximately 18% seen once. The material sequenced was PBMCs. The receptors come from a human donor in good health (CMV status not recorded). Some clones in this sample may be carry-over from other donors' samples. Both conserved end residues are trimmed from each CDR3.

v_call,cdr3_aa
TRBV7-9,ASSREFGELF
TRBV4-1,ASSQTHNTEAF
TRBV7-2,ASSLDPNRDYGYT
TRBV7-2,ASSLWAGEKLGQY
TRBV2,AGRTGRTEAF
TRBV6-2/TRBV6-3,ASSPRGNYNEQF
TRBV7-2,ASSWDRVSGYT
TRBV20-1,SARDLPGQGRKNNEQF
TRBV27,ASSTIQGSFSYEQY
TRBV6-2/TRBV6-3,ASSYSTRTGLNYGYT